This T cell receptor beta chain was sequenced for a study of shared clonotypes between healthy human individuals. In the study overall: Plates per donor: three CD4 naive, three CD4 memory, two CD8 naive, one CD8 memory.

As handled by the study authors: Filtering differed for immunoSEQ, which gave only junction sequences without quality scores. The data were produced by immunoSEQ multiplex PCR, yet TCRdb's version contains in-frame clones alone and is incomplete. That table is the source of V, J and clone size, and D and trimming were worked out from the DNA. Here the sample spans 400,000 to 600,000 clones, more than 95% being singletons. After removal of 6 bases from V and 4 bases from J, the junction contained 19 bases not matched to a gene. Germline values: CDR1 SGHAT, CDR2 FQDESV (reference sequence). This CDR3 has 18 residues.

The rearrangement uses TRBV11-1 and TRBJ2-3; 7 bases match TRBD2. The receptor was isolated from a woman under 40 in good health. The sequencing input was naive CD4+ T cells sorted from blood. Subset: CD45RA+ positively selected. In DNA, the CDR3 is TGTGCCAGCAGTACTAGCCCGTCGTGGGAGGGCCCGTCAGATACGCAGTATTTT. This encodes CASSTSPSWEGPSDTQYF.